This T cell receptor beta chain came from a study of shared clonotypes between healthy human individuals. This table comes from immunoSEQ multiplex PCR, and its TCRdb copy is limited to in-frame clones, with some not included. Found here are hundreds of thousands of clones, about 97% of them singletons; the top ten hold around 0.058%. This clone was recorded once. Sequencing was done on a sample of naive CD4+ T cells sorted from blood. Described subset: CD45RA+ positively selected. This sequence originates from a woman aged 25 to 39 in good health.

CDR3 sequence (DNA): TGCAGTGCTCGGGAGAATCAGTTCTTC. Protein product: CSARENQFF. The chain joins TRBV20-1 to TRBJ2-1; D might be TRBD2 (6 bases). V was cut by 5 bases and J by 13 bases, with 9 bases left in between. CDR3 length: 9 residues. CDR1 and CDR2 (germline): DFQATT, SNEGSKA (reference sequence).